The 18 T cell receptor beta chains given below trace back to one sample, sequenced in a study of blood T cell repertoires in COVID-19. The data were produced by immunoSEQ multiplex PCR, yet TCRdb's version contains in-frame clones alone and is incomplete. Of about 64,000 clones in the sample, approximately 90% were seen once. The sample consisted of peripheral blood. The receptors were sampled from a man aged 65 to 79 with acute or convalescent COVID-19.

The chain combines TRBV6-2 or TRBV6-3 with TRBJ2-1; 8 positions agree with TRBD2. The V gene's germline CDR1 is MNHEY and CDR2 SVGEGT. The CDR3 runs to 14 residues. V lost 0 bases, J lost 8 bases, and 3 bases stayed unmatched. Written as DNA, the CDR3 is TGTGCCAGCAGTTACTCATCCGGGGGGGATGAGCAGTTCTTC. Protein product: CASSYSSGGDEQFF.

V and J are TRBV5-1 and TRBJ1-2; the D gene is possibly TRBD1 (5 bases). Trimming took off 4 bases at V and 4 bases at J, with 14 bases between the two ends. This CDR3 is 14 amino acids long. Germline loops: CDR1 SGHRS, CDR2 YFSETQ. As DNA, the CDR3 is TGCGCCAGCAGCACGGGGGAAGCGGCCTATGGCTACACCTTC. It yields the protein CASSTGEAAYGYTF.

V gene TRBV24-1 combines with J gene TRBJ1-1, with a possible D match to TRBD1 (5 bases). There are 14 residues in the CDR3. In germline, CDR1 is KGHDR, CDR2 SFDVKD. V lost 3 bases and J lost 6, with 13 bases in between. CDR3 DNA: TGTGCCACCAGTGATCCTCGGGGGGGGGCTGAAGCTTTCTTT. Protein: CATSDPRGGAEAFF.

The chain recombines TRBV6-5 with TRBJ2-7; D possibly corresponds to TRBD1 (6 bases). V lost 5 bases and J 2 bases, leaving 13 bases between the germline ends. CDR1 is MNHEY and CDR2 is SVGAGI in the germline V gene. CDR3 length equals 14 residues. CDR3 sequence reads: CASSPTGSTYEQYF. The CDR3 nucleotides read TGTGCCAGCAGTCCAACAGGGTCGACCTACGAGCAGTACTTC.

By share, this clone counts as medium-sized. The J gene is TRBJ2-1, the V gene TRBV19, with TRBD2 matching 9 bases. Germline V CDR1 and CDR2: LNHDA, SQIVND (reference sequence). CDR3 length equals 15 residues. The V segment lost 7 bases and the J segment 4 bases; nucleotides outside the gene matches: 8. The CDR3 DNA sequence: TGTGCCAGTACTTGGGCGGGGGGGCTATACAATGAGCAGTTCTTC. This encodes CASTWAGGLYNEQFF.

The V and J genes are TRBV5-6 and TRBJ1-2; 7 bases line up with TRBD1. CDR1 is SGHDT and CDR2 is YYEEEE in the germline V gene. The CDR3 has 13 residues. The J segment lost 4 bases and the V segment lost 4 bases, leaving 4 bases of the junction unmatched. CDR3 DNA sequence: TGTGCCAGCAGCCCCACAGGGGTCTATGGCTACACCTTC. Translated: CASSPTGVYGYTF.

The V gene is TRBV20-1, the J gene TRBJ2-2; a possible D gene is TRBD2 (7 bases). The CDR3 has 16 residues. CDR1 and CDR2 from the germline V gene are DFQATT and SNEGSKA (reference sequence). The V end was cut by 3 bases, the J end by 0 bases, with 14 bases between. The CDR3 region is CSASPWGGANTGELFF. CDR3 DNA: TGCAGTGCTAGTCCTTGGGGGGGCGCGAACACCGGGGAGCTGTTTTTT.

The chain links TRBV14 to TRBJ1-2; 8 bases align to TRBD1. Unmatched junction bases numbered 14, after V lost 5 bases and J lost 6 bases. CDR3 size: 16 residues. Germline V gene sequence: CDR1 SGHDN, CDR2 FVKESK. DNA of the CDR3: TGTGCCAGCAGCGCTCATGGACAGGGCACTTTTAATGGCTACACCTTC. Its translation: CASSAHGQGTFNGYTF.

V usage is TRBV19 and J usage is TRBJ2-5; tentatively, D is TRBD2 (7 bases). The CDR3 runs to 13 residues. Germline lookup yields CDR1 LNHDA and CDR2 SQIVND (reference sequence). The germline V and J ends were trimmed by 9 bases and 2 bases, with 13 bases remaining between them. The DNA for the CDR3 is TGTGCCAGCGGGGGGCTGGGGCAAGAGACCCAGTACTTC. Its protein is CASGGLGQETQYF.

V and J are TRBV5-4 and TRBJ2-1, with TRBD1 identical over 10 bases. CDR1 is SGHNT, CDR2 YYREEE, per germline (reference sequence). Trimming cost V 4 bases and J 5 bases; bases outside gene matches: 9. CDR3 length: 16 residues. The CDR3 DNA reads TGTGCCAGCAGCCCCCAACCGGGACAGGGGCACAATGAGCAGTTCTTC. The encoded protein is CASSPQPGQGHNEQFF.

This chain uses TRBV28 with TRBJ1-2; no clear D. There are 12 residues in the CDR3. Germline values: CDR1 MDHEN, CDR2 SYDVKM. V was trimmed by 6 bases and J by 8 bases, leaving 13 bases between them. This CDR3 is CASRSLSRGYTF. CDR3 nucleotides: TGTGCCAGCAGATCCCTCTCGAGGGGCTACACCTTC.

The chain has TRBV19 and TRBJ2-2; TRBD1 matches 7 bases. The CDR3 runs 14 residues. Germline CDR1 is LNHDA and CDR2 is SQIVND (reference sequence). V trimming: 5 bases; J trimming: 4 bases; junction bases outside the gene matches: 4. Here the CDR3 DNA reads TGTGCCAGTAGTCCGGGGACAGCCACCGGGGAGCTGTTTTTT. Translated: CASSPGTATGELFF.

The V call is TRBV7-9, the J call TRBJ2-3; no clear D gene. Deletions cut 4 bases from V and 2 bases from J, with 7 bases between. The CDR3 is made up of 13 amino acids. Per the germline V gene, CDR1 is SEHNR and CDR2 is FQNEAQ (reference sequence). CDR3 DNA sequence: TGTGCCAGCAGCTCGACTGACACAGATACGCAGTATTTT. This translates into CASSSTDTDTQYF.

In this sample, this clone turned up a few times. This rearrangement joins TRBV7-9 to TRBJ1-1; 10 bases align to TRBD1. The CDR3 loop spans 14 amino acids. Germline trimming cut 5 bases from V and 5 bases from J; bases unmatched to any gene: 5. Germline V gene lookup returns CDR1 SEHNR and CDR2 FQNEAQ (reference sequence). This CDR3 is CASSLTGGVTEAFF. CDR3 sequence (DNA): TGTGCCAGCAGCCTGACAGGGGGCGTAACTGAAGCTTTCTTT.

This CDR3 is CAISDRGGIITGFGYTF. The CDR3 DNA reads as TGTGCCATCAGTGACCGCGGGGGGATCATCACGGGTTTTGGCTACACCTTC. The rearrangement uses TRBV10-3 and TRBJ1-2; possible D gene TRBD1, 5 bases. The length of the CDR3 is 17 residues. V gave up 3 bases and J gave up 7 bases, with 24 bases separating them. The germline V gene has CDR1 ENHRY and CDR2 SYGVKD.

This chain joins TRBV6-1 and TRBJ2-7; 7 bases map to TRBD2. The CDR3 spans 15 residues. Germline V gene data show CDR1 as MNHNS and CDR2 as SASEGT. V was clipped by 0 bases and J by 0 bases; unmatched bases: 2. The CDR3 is CASSEAGTTSYEQYF. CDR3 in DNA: TGTGCCAGCAGTGAAGCGGGGACTACCTCCTACGAGCAGTACTTC.

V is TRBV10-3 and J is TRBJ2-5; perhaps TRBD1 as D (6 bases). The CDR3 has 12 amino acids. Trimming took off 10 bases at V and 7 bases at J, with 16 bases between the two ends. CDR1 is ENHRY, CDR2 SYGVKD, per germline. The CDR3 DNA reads TGTGCCACCGCAGGGGCGCGGATGACCCAGTACTTC. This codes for CATAGARMTQYF.

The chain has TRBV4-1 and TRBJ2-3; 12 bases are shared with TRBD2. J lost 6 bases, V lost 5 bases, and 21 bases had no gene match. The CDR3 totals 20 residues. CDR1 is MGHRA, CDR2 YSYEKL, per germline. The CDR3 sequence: CASSTPGGLAGPPTRDTQYF. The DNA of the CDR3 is TGCGCCAGCAGCACTCCGGGCGGACTAGCGGGGCCCCCCACACGCGATACGCAGTATTTT.